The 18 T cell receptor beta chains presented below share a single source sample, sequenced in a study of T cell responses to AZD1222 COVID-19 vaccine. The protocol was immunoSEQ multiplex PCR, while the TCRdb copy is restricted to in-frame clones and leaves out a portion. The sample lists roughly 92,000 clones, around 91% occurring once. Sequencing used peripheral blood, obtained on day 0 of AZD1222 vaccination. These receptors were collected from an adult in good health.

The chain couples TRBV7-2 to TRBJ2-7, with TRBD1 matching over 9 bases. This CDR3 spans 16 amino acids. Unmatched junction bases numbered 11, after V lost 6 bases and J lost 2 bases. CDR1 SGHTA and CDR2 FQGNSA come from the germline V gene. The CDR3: CASRLDRGKSTYEQYF. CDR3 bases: TGTGCCAGCAGGCTGGACAGGGGCAAATCGACCTACGAGCAGTACTTC.

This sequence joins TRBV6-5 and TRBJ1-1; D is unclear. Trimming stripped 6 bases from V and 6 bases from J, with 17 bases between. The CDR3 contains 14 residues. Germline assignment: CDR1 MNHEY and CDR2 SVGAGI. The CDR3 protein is CASRLVPSNPEAFF. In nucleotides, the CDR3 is TGTGCCAGCAGGTTGGTGCCCTCAAACCCTGAAGCTTTCTTT.

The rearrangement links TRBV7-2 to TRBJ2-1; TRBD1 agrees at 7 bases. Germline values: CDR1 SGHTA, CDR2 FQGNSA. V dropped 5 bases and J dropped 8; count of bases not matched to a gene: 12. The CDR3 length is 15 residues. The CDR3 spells CASSAQGLNMDEQFF. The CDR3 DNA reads TGTGCCAGCAGCGCACAGGGGCTGAACATGGATGAGCAGTTCTTC.

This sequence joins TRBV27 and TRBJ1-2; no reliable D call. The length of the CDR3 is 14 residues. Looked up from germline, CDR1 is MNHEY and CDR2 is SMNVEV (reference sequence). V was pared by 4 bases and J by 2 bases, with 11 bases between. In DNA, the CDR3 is TGTGCCAGCAGTTCTGGGAGACTGAACTATGGCTACACCTTC. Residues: CASSSGRLNYGYTF.

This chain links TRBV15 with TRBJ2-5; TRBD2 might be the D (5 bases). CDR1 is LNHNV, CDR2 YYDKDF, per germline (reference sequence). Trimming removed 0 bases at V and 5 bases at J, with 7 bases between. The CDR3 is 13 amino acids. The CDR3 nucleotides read TGTGCCACCAGCAGAGATTGGGAGGAGACCCAGTACTTC. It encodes CATSRDWEETQYF.

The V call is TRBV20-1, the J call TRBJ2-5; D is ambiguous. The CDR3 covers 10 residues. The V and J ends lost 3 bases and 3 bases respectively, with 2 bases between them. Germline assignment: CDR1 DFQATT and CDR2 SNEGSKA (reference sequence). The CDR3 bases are TGCAGTGCTAGTGAAGAGACCCAGTACTTC. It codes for CSASEETQYF.

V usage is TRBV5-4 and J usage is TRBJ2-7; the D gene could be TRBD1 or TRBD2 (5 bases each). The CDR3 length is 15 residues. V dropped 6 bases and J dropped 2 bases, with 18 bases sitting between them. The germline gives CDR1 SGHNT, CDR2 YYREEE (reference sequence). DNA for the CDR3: TGTGCCAGCAAACCAACGGGGCCCTCCCCCTACGAGCAGTACTTC. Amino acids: CASKPTGPSPYEQYF.

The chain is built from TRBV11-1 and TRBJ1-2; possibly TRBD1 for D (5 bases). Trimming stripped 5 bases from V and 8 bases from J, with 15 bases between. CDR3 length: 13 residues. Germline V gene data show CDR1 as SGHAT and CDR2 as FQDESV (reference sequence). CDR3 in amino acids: CASSPGQVRGYTF. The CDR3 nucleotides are TGTGCCAGCAGCCCAGGGCAGGTCCGCGGCTACACCTTC.

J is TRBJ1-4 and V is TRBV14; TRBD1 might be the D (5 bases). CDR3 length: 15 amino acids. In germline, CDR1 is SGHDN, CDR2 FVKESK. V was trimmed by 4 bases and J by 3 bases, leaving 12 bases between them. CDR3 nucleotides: TGTGCCAGCAGCCCCACAGGAGTTTCTAATGAAAAACTGTTTTTT. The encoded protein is CASSPTGVSNEKLFF.

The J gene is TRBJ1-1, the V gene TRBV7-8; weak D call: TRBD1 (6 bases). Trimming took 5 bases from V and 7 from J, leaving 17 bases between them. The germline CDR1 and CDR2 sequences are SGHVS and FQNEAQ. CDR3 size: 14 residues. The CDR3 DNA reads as TGTGCCAGCAGCCCAAGGGACACGGAGTTTGAAGCTTTCTTT. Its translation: CASSPRDTEFEAFF.

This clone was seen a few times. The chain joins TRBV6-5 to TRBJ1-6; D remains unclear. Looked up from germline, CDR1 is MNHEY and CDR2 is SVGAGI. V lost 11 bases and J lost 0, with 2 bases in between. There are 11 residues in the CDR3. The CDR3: CAASYNSPLHF. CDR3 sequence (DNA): TGTGCCGCCTCCTATAATTCACCCCTCCACTTT.

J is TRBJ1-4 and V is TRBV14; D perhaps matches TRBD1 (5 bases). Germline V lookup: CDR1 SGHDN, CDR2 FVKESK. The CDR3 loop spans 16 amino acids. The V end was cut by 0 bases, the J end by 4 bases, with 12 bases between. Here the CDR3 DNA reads TGTGCCAGCAGCCAAGACAACAGGCCGGATAATGAAAAACTGTTTTTT. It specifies CASSQDNRPDNEKLFF.

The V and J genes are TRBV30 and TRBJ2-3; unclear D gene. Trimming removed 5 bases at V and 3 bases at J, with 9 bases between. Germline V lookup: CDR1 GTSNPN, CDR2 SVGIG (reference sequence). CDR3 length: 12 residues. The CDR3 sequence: CAWGYNTDTQYF. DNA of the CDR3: TGTGCCTGGGGGTACAATACAGATACGCAGTATTTT.

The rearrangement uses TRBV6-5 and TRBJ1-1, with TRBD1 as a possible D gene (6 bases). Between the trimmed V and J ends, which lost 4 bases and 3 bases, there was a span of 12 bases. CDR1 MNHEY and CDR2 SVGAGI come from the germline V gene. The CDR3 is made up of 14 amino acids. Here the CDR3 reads CASSFLQGDTEAFF. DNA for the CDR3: TGTGCCAGCAGTTTCTTACAGGGTGACACTGAAGCTTTCTTT.

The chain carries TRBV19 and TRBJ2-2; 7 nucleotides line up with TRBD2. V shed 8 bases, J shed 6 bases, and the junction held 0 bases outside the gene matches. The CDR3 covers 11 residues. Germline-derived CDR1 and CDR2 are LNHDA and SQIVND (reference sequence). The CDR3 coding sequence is TGTGCCAGTCGGGGGGCCGGGGAGCTGTTTTTT. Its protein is CASRGAGELFF.

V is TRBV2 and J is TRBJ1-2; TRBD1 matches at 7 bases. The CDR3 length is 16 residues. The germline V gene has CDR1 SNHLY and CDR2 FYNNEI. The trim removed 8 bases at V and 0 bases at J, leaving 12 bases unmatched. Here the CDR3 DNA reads TGTGCCAGCTCCCTGGTTGCAGGGGGGTCTAACTATGGCTACACCTTC. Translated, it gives CASSLVAGGSNYGYTF.

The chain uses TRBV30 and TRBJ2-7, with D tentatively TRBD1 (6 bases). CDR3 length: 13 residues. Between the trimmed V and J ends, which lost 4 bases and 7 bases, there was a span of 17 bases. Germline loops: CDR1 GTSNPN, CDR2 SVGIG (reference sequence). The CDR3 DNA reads TGTGCCTGGATGGAAAACAGGGCGGGTGAGCAGTACTTC. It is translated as CAWMENRAGEQYF.

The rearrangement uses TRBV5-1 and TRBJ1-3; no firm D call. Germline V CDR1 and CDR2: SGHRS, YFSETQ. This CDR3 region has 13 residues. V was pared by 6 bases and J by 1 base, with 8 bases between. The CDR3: CASKEVSGNTIYF. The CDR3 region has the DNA TGCGCCAGCAAGGAGGTTTCTGGAAACACCATATATTTT.